This T cell receptor (beta chain) was documented in a study of blood T cell repertoires in COVID-19. Study-level information: Donors in the United States, Italy and Spain gave samples during acute or convalescent COVID-19. The cDNA or gDNA used as material had been derived from T cells, B-cell-depleted T cells, or PBMCs.

Seattle researchers signed up patients amid active infection and tracked them longitudinally. Trimming stripped 3 bases from V and 6 bases from J, with 12 bases between. CDR1 is GTSNPN, CDR2 SVGIG, per germline (reference sequence). CDR3 length: 12 residues. Original data processing: Estimated nucleated cell counts came from reference gene primer amplification. Profiling relied on immunoSEQ multiplex PCR, and the TCRdb table lists in-frame clones only, not all of them. The D gene and trimming were derived from the DNA, and the V and J assignments and clone size from that table. The table shows approximately 250,000 clones, with 88% occurring only once.

This sequence originates from a woman between 65 and 79 years old with COVID-19, enrolled during active disease. The chain employs TRBV30 and TRBJ2-7; the D is unclear. Material: peripheral blood. The CDR3 region is CAWRPTLGEQYF. Here the CDR3 DNA reads TGTGCCTGGAGACCGACATTGGGCGAGCAGTACTTC.